The entry that follows covers one T cell receptor beta chain sequence. Its antigen is not identified. The CDR3 sequence is 15 residues long. V lost 2 bases, J lost 3 bases, and 13 bases lay in between. Germline V gene data show CDR1 as KGHSH and CDR2 as LQKENI. The data are from a study of post-analysis software for immune sequencing data. About the study: Disease courses included relapsing-remitting, secondary progressive and progressive-relapsing multiple sclerosis.

Study results and limitations: Controls had significantly higher normalized Chao1 diversity than multiple sclerosis patients. Pronounced co-clustering by F measure was evident among identically batched samples. Five or six TRBV segments were more frequent in patients than controls; TRBV5-6, TRBV5-1 and TRBV20-1 belonged to this group.

Built from TCR beta cDNA, the libraries had unique molecular identifiers in them. TCRdb recomputed calls from the PCR reads with MiXCR, one row per CDR3 protein. The sample holds about 770,000 distinct CDR3 sequences; 40% to 55% are singletons and the top ten take 4% to 5%. V and J are TRBV18 and TRBJ2-5; unclear D gene. This TCR derives from a girl aged 10-17 years with multiple sclerosis. The material sequenced was blood. The CDR3 here is CASSPDSGGEETQYF. CDR3 DNA sequence: TGTGCCAGCTCACCAGACTCGGGCGGCGAAGAGACCCAGTACTTC.